A single sample gave rise to the 29 T cell receptor beta chains below, sequenced in a study of tumor-infiltrating lymphocytes in primary liver carcinoma. Total RNA amounting to around 530 ng was the source from which TCR beta cDNA was made with a constant-region primer. Slightly modified ARM-PCR with three nested multiplex PCR rounds yielded TCR beta libraries. Rounds one and two of PCR, each of around 11 cycles, were primed with TRBV1-TRBV30 forward primers and a C-beta reverse primer. TCRdb called the multiplex PCR reads again in MiXCR, with one record for every CDR3 protein. The sample gives nearly 50,000 distinct CDR3 sequences, 60% to 75% of which show up once; over 25% is in the top ten. The tissue used was unsorted bulk material of roughly 17-33 mg. RNA and DNA were co-extracted from it with the AllPrep DNA/RNA mini kit. The sample consisted of liver tumor tissue from sampling region 3. As for subset: tumor region T3, left-lateral pole. These receptors all come from a middle-aged man with primary liver carcinoma and hepatitis B virus infection.

Turning to this clonotype: In this CDR3 the conserved last residue, phenylalanine or tryptophan, is missing, so a read error is likely. The chain carries TRBV12-3 or TRBV12-4 and TRBJ1-6; D is undetermined. This CDR3 has 15 residues. CDR3 bases: TGTACCAGCACCTTGGGTCCGGTAACGGAGTCACCCCTCCACCTT. Its translation: CTSTLGPVTESPLHL.

This clonotype has ten or more counts. The chain employs TRBV29-1 and TRBJ2-2, with D hard to call. The V end was cut by 6 bases, the J end by 1 base, with 3 bases between. CDR1 SQVTM and CDR2 ANQGSEA come from the germline V gene. There are 11 residues in the CDR3. DNA of the CDR3: TGCAGCGTCCAGAACACCGGGGAGCTGTTTTTT. It is translated as CSVQNTGELFF.

This clonotype was counted once. As the CDR3 is not closed by the conserved phenylalanine or tryptophan, this likely results from a read error. The rearrangement joins TRBV6-5 to TRBJ2-7; TRBD1 matches at 7 bases. The CDR3 has 13 amino acids. V was clipped by 5 bases and J by 5 bases; unmatched bases: 6. Germline-derived CDR1 and CDR2 are MNHEY and SVGAGI. This chain's CDR3 is CASSNTGENEQYL. Here the CDR3 DNA reads TGTGCCAGCAGTAACACAGGGGAGAACGAGCAGTACCTC.

In regard to this clonotype: The junction differs from germline at one of its ends, possibly a read error. As DNA, the CDR3 is TGCGCCAGCAACCAAGAAGTTGTTAACACCGGGGAGCTGTTTTTT. This sequence encodes CASNQEVVNTGELFF. The chain couples TRBV4-1 to TRBJ2-2; D is unresolved. CDR1 is MGHRA, CDR2 YSYEKL, per germline. The CDR3 runs to 15 residues.

In this sample, this clonotype turned up many times. This sequence joins TRBV2 and TRBJ2-1; D unresolved. CDR3 length equals 13 residues. Germline assignment: CDR1 SNHLY and CDR2 FYNNEI. The V end lost 3 bases, the J end lost 9 bases, and 12 bases lay between the germline ends. The DNA of the CDR3 is TGTGCCAGCAGTGATTCGGAATACGGTGAGCAGTTCTTC. It codes for CASSDSEYGEQFF.

Notes on this clonotype: This may stem from a read error, because a much larger clone lies one nucleotide away. In nucleotides, the CDR3 is TGTGTCATTCAGACAGCCAGAACTTCCTACGAGCAGTACTTC. Translating gives CVIQTARTSYEQYF. The gene calls are TRBV28 and TRBJ2-7; D is possibly TRBD1 (5 bases). This CDR3 spans 14 amino acids. CDR1 and CDR2 from the germline V gene are MDHEN and SYDVKM.

A few counts support this clonotype. Sequence at one end of the junction differs from germline and may be a read error. The genes are TRBV6-2 or TRBV6-3 and TRBJ2-7; 7 bases are a match to TRBD2. Germline V gene sequence: CDR1 MNHEY, CDR2 SVGEGT. The CDR3 is 14 amino acids. The CDR3 spells CVSSYSRESYEQYF. In DNA, the CDR3 is TGTGTCAGCAGTTACTCGCGGGAGTCCTATGAGCAGTACTTC.

V usage is TRBV12-3 or TRBV12-4 and J usage is TRBJ2-2; D assignment may be TRBD1 or TRBD2 (5 bases each). This CDR3 spans 16 amino acids. Trimming shortened V by 9 bases and J by 4 bases, and 21 bases separated the two germline ends. The CDR3 DNA follows: TGTGCCAGTAGCTCAGGAAAGGGGACGAGCACCGGGGAGCTGTTTTTT. Amino acids: CASSSGKGTSTGELFF.

A note on this clonotype: A much larger clone differs by one base, so this may be a read error. The chain uses TRBV28 and TRBJ2-3; D is possibly TRBD2 (5 bases). CDR1 is MDHEN and CDR2 is SYDVKM in the germline V gene. The CDR3 runs 15 residues. With 5 bases removed from V and 3 bases from J, the gap between germline ends came to 15 bases. The DNA of the CDR3 is TGTGCCAGCAGTCTGCGGGTAGGGAGAACAGATACGCAGTATTTT. This translates into CASSLRVGRTDTQYF.

This clonotype appeared a single time. The junction departs from the called germline gene at one end, perhaps through a read error. V usage is TRBV12-3 or TRBV12-4 and J usage is TRBJ2-6; D not resolved. The CDR3 loop spans 15 amino acids. CDR3 nucleotides: TGTACCAGCAGTTCTCTTGATTCTGGGGCCAACGTCCTGACTTTC. Protein: CTSSSLDSGANVLTF.

On this clonotype itself: Germline and junction disagree at one end, which may indicate a read error. J is TRBJ1-4 and V is TRBV14; D perhaps matches TRBD1 (6 bases). The CDR3 spans 17 residues. CDR1 SGHDN and CDR2 FVKESK come from the germline V gene. CDR3 loop: CASSRLSGNRDFEKLFF. CDR3 sequence (DNA): TGCGCCAGCAGCCGCTTGTCAGGGAACAGGGACTTTGAAAAACTGTTTTTT. Variable domain in full (rest from reference TRBV14 and TRBJ1-4): EAGVTQFPSHSVIEKGQTVTLRCDPISGHDNLYWYRRVMGKEIKFLLHFVKESKQDESGMPNNRFLAERTGGTYSTLKVQPAELEDSGVYFCASSRLSGNRDFEKLFFGSGTQLSVL.

Concerning this clonotype: The junction departs from germline at one end; a sequencing error may be responsible. This chain joins TRBV6-1 and TRBJ1-3, with D tentatively TRBD1 (6 bases). The CDR3 extends over 16 amino acids. Germline-derived CDR1 and CDR2 are MNHNS and SASEGT. The CDR3 is CTSSQRRTDTGSTIYF. The CDR3 DNA reads as TGTACCAGCAGCCAAAGAAGGACAGACACTGGAAGCACCATATATTTT.

On this clonotype itself: Its ends do not fully match the called genes, so a read error is possible. V gene TRBV6-6 combines with J gene TRBJ1-1, with TRBD1 as a possible D gene (5 bases). Per the germline V gene, CDR1 is MNHNY and CDR2 is SVGAGI (reference sequence). The CDR3 totals 14 residues. CDR3 DNA sequence: TGTGCCAGCAATTTGCAGGGCAAGGGCACTGAAGTTTTCTTT. Translating gives CASNLQGKGTEVFF.

The DNA for the CDR3 is TGCAGCGTTGAAGATCGACGGTCGAACACTGAAGAATTCTTT. As protein: CSVEDRRSNTEEFF. The J gene is TRBJ1-1, the V gene TRBV29-1; D unresolved. This CDR3 spans 14 amino acids. Germline V gene lookup returns CDR1 SQVTM and CDR2 ANQGSEA. Trimming pared 0 bases from V and 14 bases from J, leaving 22 bases between.

This sequence joins TRBV19 and TRBJ2-1, with a tentative D call TRBD1 (5 bases). CDR1 and CDR2 (germline): LNHDA, SQIVND (reference sequence). V was trimmed by 2 bases and J by 5 bases, leaving 19 bases between them. The CDR3 runs 17 residues. This chain's CDR3 is CASSIWWGAQLDNEQFF. The DNA of the CDR3 is TGTGCCAGTAGTATATGGTGGGGCGCCCAGTTGGACAATGAGCAGTTCTTC.

The J gene is TRBJ1-5, the V gene TRBV28; D unclear. This CDR3 has 12 amino acids. Germline V lookup: CDR1 MDHEN, CDR2 SYDVKM. The CDR3 is CVSTPPRGPQHF. The CDR3 DNA reads as TGTGTCAGTACCCCCCCCCGCGGGCCCCAGCATTTT.

V is TRBV11-3 and J is TRBJ2-1, with TRBD2 identical over 7 bases. CDR1 and CDR2 (germline): SGHNT, YENEEA. V lost 3 bases and J lost 4; bases outside the gene matches: 9. The CDR3 has 16 amino acids. The CDR3 protein is CASSFRSGAGYNEQFF. The CDR3 DNA reads TGTGCCAGCAGCTTTCGGTCGGGAGCGGGGTACAATGAGCAGTTCTTC.

This clonotype is labeled as medium-sized. A much larger clone differs from this one at a single base, so this may be a read error. V gene TRBV11-1 combines with J gene TRBJ2-1, with D perhaps TRBD1 or TRBD2 (6 bases each). Germline V gene lookup returns CDR1 SGHAT and CDR2 FQDESV (reference sequence). Trimming removed 5 bases from V and 3 bases from J, with 14 bases in between. The CDR3 is 15 residues long. In nucleotides, the CDR3 is TGTGCCAGCAGCCCAAAGGGGGGAGGCTACAATGAGCAGTTCTTC. Protein sequence: CASSPKGGGYNEQFF. The full variable domain, rest sourced from reference TRBV11-1 and TRBJ2-1, is EAEVAQSPRYKITEKSQAVAFWCDPISGHATLYWYRQILGQGPELLVQFQDESVVDDSQLPKDRFSAERLKGVDSTLKIQPAELGDSAMYLCASSPKGGGYNEQFFGPGTRLTVL.

This clonotype appeared many times. This chain connects TRBV6-5 to TRBJ2-1, with 10 bases identical to TRBD2. The CDR3 sequence is 15 residues long. The germline V gene has CDR1 MNHEY and CDR2 SVGAGI. J was trimmed by 7 bases and V by 11 bases; bases with no gene match: 14. The CDR3 loop reads CAAGPGLAGVNEQFF. CDR3 DNA: TGTGCCGCCGGGCCGGGCCTAGCGGGAGTGAATGAGCAGTTCTTC.

This clonotype appeared many times. The V gene is TRBV10-1, the J gene TRBJ2-1, with TRBD2 identical over 7 bases. Germline V lookup: CDR1 WNHNN, CDR2 SYGVQD (reference sequence). CDR3 length equals 17 residues. The ends lost 1 base at V and 0 bases at J; junction bases unmatched: 6. This CDR3 is CASSELRGVSSYNEQFF. The CDR3 bases are TGCGCCAGCAGTGAGTTACGGGGGGTAAGCTCCTACAATGAGCAGTTCTTC.

This clonotype showed up many times. This chain links TRBV6-5 with TRBJ1-6; D uncertain. Germline loops: CDR1 MNHEY, CDR2 SVGAGI. Trimming stripped 6 bases from V and 8 bases from J, with 11 bases between. This CDR3 is built from 13 residues. The CDR3 DNA sequence: TGTGCCAGCAGCCACGAGGAGGATTCACCCCTCCACTTT. Residues: CASSHEEDSPLHF.

The chain employs TRBV11-2 and TRBJ2-2, with 9 bases lining up with TRBD1. The CDR3 extends over 17 amino acids. The germline V gene encodes CDR1 SGHAT and CDR2 FQNNGV. The trim removed 3 bases at V and 8 bases at J, leaving 13 bases unmatched. This CDR3 is CASSFEWDRVGTGELFF. Written as DNA, the CDR3 is TGTGCCAGCAGCTTTGAATGGGACAGGGTCGGCACTGGGGAGCTGTTTTTT.

This clonotype has ten or more counts. A much larger clone lies one base from this, so it may be a read error. V usage is TRBV7-9 and J usage is TRBJ1-6; D ambiguous. V was clipped by 5 bases and J by 5 bases, with 10 bases between them. Germline CDR1 SEHNR, CDR2 FQNEAQ (reference sequence). CDR3 length equals 14 residues. CDR3 residues: CASSIDFNNSPLHF. The DNA of the CDR3 is TGTGCCAGCAGCATAGATTTCAATAATTCACCCCTCCACTTT.

Regarding this clonotype: Because it lacks the conserved phenylalanine or tryptophan at the end, this CDR3 is likely a read error. The rearrangement uses TRBV11-2 and TRBJ2-7; D may be TRBD2 (6 bases). The CDR3 contains 15 residues. The germline V gene encodes CDR1 SGHAT and CDR2 FQNNGV. The CDR3 bases are TGTTTCAGCAGCTTAGCGGAGGACCATGAGTACGAGCAGTACTAC. Protein product: CFSSLAEDHEYEQYY.

On this clonotype itself: A junction end diverges from the germline sequence, so it may reflect a read error. The chain carries TRBV7-3 and TRBJ2-2, with D possibly being TRBD1 (6 bases). The CDR3 is 16 amino acids. Germline V CDR1 and CDR2: SGHTA, FQGTGA. The CDR3 DNA reads TGTGCCAGCGGCTTAAAAGGGGGACACCCCACCGGGGAGCTGTTTTTT. Its translation: CASGLKGGHPTGELFF.

This clonotype showed up just once. The conserved closing phenylalanine or tryptophan is absent in this CDR3, likely reflecting a read error. The chain employs TRBV10-3 and TRBJ2-2; tentative D call: TRBD2 (6 bases). The germline CDR1 and CDR2 sequences are ENHRY and SYGVKD. This CDR3 has 16 residues. The CDR3 reads CAISPSPRVDTGGLFL. DNA of the CDR3: TGTGCCATCAGTCCCTCGCCCCGGGTGGACACCGGGGGGCTGTTTCTT.

This rearrangement joins TRBV5-4 to TRBJ2-5; 10 bases map to TRBD2. Trimming took 8 bases from V and 2 from J; bases not matched to a gene: 12. The germline CDR1 and CDR2 sequences are SGHNT and YYREEE (reference sequence). The CDR3 runs to 16 residues. The CDR3 nucleotides are TGTGCCAGGAACACCCTTAGCGGGAGGCTTCAAGAGACCCAGTACTTC. Translation: CARNTLSGRLQETQYF.

Worth noting for this clonotype: The junction differs from germline at one of its ends, possibly a read error. V and J are TRBV11-2 and TRBJ2-5; no reliable D call. Germline CDR1 SGHAT, CDR2 FQNNGV. CDR3 length: 17 residues. This chain's CDR3 is CASNLVSGGSRQESQYF. In DNA, the CDR3 is TGTGCCAGCAACTTAGTCAGTGGTGGCAGTCGGCAAGAGTCCCAGTACTTC.

With regard to this clonotype: One end of the junction is discordant with germline, which a read error may explain. This chain connects TRBV2 to TRBJ2-5; 8 bases align to TRBD1. Germline values: CDR1 SNHLY, CDR2 FYNNEI. CDR3 length: 13 residues. CDR3 DNA sequence: TGTGCCAGCAGGGGGACAGGACAAGAGACCCAGTACTTT. Its protein product is CASRGTGQETQYF.